The rows below give T cell receptor beta chains drawn from one sample of a study of beta chain features in type 1 diabetes. This table comes from immunoSEQ multiplex PCR, and its TCRdb copy is limited to in-frame clones, with some not included. The profile shows more than 300,000 clones, about 10% of them singletons. Sequenced sample: central memory CD4+ T cells from blood. Receptor source: a man aged 25-45 years with type 1 diabetes. The CDR3 runs from the conserved cysteine through the conserved F or W. D genes are given only for firm matches. Only part of the rows carry a size: once, few, many, or a class if the clone is expanded.

j_gene: TRBJ2-1
v_gene: TRBV6-1
d_gene: NA
abundance: NA
CDR3nt: TGTGCCAGCAGTGCCGTCCCCCCCAACCTGGGGGGCAATGAGCAGTTCTTC
CDR3aa: CASSAVPPNLGGNEQFF

j_gene: TRBJ1-2
v_gene: TRBV6-1
d_gene: NA
abundance: NA
CDR3nt: TGTGCCAGCACTGTGACAGGAGGCGATGGCTACACCTTC
CDR3aa: CASTVTGGDGYTF

j_gene: TRBJ2-7
v_gene: TRBV28
d_gene: NA
abundance: few
CDR3nt: TGTGCCAGCAGCCCCCCAGCGGCGTTCTCCTACGAGCAGTACTTC
CDR3aa: CASSPPAAFSYEQYF

j_gene: TRBJ2-2
v_gene: TRBV29-1
d_gene: TRBD1
abundance: NA
CDR3nt: TGCAGCGTCCCCAGCCCCGGGACAGGGGGGACCGGGGAGCTGTTTTTT
CDR3aa: CSVPSPGTGGTGELFF

j_gene: TRBJ2-7
v_gene: TRBV27
d_gene: NA
abundance: NA
CDR3nt: TGTGCCAGCAGTGACCAGGGACCCTACGAGCAGTACTTC
CDR3aa: CASSDQGPYEQYF

j_gene: TRBJ2-3
v_gene: TRBV10-1
d_gene: TRBD1
abundance: NA
CDR3nt: TGCGCCAGCAAGGGACAGGGAACCGATACGCAGTATTTT
CDR3aa: CASKGQGTDTQYF

j_gene: TRBJ1-1
v_gene: TRBV28
d_gene: NA
abundance: NA
CDR3nt: TGTGCCAGCAGTTCTACTCGCAGGGGTCTGGCTGAAGCTTTCTTT
CDR3aa: CASSSTRRGLAEAFF

j_gene: TRBJ2-2
v_gene: TRBV5-1
d_gene: NA
abundance: few
CDR3nt: TGCGCCAGCAGCTTGCGGCCGACGGCCGGGGAGCTGTTTTTT
CDR3aa: CASSLRPTAGELFF

j_gene: TRBJ2-1
v_gene: TRBV5-6
d_gene: NA
abundance: NA
CDR3nt: TGTGCCAGCAGCCAAGATCTAACTAGCCGCCACAATGAGCAGTTCTTC
CDR3aa: CASSQDLTSRHNEQFF

j_gene: TRBJ1-2
v_gene: TRBV7-9
d_gene: NA
abundance: few
CDR3nt: TGTGCCAGCAGCTTATGGTCGCGGAACTATGGCTACACCTTC
CDR3aa: CASSLWSRNYGYTF

j_gene: TRBJ1-4
v_gene: TRBV25-1
d_gene: TRBD1
abundance: few
CDR3nt: TGTGCCAGCAGTGAGGACAGGGTGGGTGAAAAACTGTTTTTT
CDR3aa: CASSEDRVGEKLFF

j_gene: TRBJ2-1
v_gene: TRBV5-5
d_gene: NA
abundance: NA
CDR3nt: TGTGCCAGCAGCTTGGGAGGGACACAAGAGCGTGAGCAGTTCTTC
CDR3aa: CASSLGGTQEREQFF

j_gene: TRBJ2-5
v_gene: TRBV7-2
d_gene: NA
abundance: many
CDR3nt: TGTGCCAGCAGCTTAGGGTCCAGTTTGGAGACCCAGTACTTC
CDR3aa: CASSLGSSLETQYF

j_gene: TRBJ2-7
v_gene: TRBV7-2
d_gene: NA
abundance: few
CDR3nt: TGTGCCAGCAGCCCGGTAAGAGGCTCCTACGAGCAGTACTTC
CDR3aa: CASSPVRGSYEQYF

j_gene: TRBJ2-1
v_gene: TRBV7-9
d_gene: TRBD1
abundance: few
CDR3nt: TGTGCCAGCAGATCTACAGGGGAGTGGAGTGAGCAGTTCTTC
CDR3aa: CASRSTGEWSEQFF

j_gene: TRBJ2-1
v_gene: TRBV11-2
d_gene: NA
abundance: many
CDR3nt: TGTGCCAGCAGCTTGAGACGGGCTGAGCAGTTCTTC
CDR3aa: CASSLRRAEQFF

j_gene: TRBJ2-5
v_gene: TRBV5-4
d_gene: NA
abundance: NA
CDR3nt: TGTGCCAGCAGCCCGGAATACGGGTTAGAGACCCAGTACTTC
CDR3aa: CASSPEYGLETQYF

j_gene: TRBJ1-2
v_gene: TRBV7-2
d_gene: TRBD1
abundance: NA
CDR3nt: TGTGCCAGCAGCGCGGGACAGGGTTATGGCTACACCTTC
CDR3aa: CASSAGQGYGYTF

j_gene: TRBJ2-1
v_gene: TRBV7-2
d_gene: TRBD2
abundance: NA
CDR3nt: TGTGCCAGCAGCTACGGGAGGGCCAGGGGCAATGAGCAGTTCTTC
CDR3aa: CASSYGRARGNEQFF

j_gene: TRBJ2-7
v_gene: TRBV6-5
d_gene: NA
abundance: NA
CDR3nt: TGTGCCATCAGTGGGATGGGGTACGAGCAGTACTTC
CDR3aa: CAISGMGYEQYF

j_gene: TRBJ2-1
v_gene: TRBV7-2
d_gene: TRBD2
abundance: few
CDR3nt: TGTGCCAGCAGCCGCCGACGGACTAGCGTCGATGAGCAGTTCTTC
CDR3aa: CASSRRRTSVDEQFF

j_gene: TRBJ2-6
v_gene: TRBV7-2
d_gene: NA
abundance: few
CDR3nt: TGTGCCAGCAGCTTACAGTCTGGGGCCAACGTCCTGACTTTC
CDR3aa: CASSLQSGANVLTF

j_gene: TRBJ2-7
v_gene: TRBV6-6
d_gene: NA
abundance: few
CDR3nt: TGTGCCAGCAGACGGGGTCCCAGTGGGGCCGAGCAGTACTTC
CDR3aa: CASRRGPSGAEQYF

j_gene: TRBJ1-2
v_gene: TRBV27
d_gene: NA
abundance: few
CDR3nt: TGTGCCAGCAGTTTTATACAGGGATCAAACTATGGCTACACCTTC
CDR3aa: CASSFIQGSNYGYTF

j_gene: TRBJ1-1
v_gene: TRBV7-8
d_gene: NA
abundance: NA
CDR3nt: TGTGCCAGCAGCTTGGGCCCTTATGGGAACACTGAAGCTTTCTTT
CDR3aa: CASSLGPYGNTEAFF

j_gene: TRBJ2-3
v_gene: TRBV2
d_gene: NA
abundance: NA
CDR3nt: TGTGCCAGCACCGACCCTGGTACGCAGTATTTT
CDR3aa: CASTDPGTQYF

j_gene: TRBJ2-7
v_gene: TRBV7-9
d_gene: TRBD1
abundance: few
CDR3nt: TGTGCCAGCGATAAAAGGGGGACAGGACCCCTTTACGAGCAGTACTTC
CDR3aa: CASDKRGTGPLYEQYF

j_gene: TRBJ1-2
v_gene: TRBV5-1
d_gene: TRBD1
abundance: NA
CDR3nt: TGCGCCAGCCGAGGGGGCGACAGGGCGGTGATGAACTATGGCTACACCTTC
CDR3aa: CASRGGDRAVMNYGYTF

j_gene: TRBJ2-7
v_gene: TRBV18
d_gene: NA
abundance: NA
CDR3nt: TGTGCCAGCTCACCAGGACTCCTCTCCTACGAGCAGTACTTC
CDR3aa: CASSPGLLSYEQYF

j_gene: TRBJ1-3
v_gene: TRBV19
d_gene: NA
abundance: NA
CDR3nt: TGTGCCAGCTCGAAATCGGCGGGAAACACCATATATTTT
CDR3aa: CASSKSAGNTIYF

j_gene: TRBJ2-3
v_gene: TRBV7-2
d_gene: TRBD2
abundance: many
CDR3nt: TGTGCCAGCAGCCCCCCGAGAGCGGGGAGGTCAGATACGCAGTATTTT
CDR3aa: CASSPPRAGRSDTQYF

j_gene: TRBJ2-1
v_gene: TRBV7-2
d_gene: NA
abundance: NA
CDR3nt: TGTGCCAGCAGCTCGTTAGGCGTCGATGAGCAGTTCTTC
CDR3aa: CASSSLGVDEQFF

j_gene: TRBJ2-1
v_gene: TRBV7-9
d_gene: TRBD2
abundance: NA
CDR3nt: TGTGCCAGCAGCTTGACGACTAGCGGCGTAAATGAGCAGTTCTTC
CDR3aa: CASSLTTSGVNEQFF

j_gene: TRBJ1-5
v_gene: TRBV6-5
d_gene: NA
abundance: few
CDR3nt: TGTGCCAGCAGTGAGCAAGGGGCGGAGGAGCCCCAGCATTTT
CDR3aa: CASSEQGAEEPQHF

j_gene: TRBJ1-2
v_gene: TRBV28
d_gene: TRBD1
abundance: NA
CDR3nt: TGTGCCAGCAGTTCCTCCGGGACAGGGTACGGCTACACCTTC
CDR3aa: CASSSSGTGYGYTF

j_gene: TRBJ2-7
v_gene: TRBV13
d_gene: NA
abundance: many
CDR3nt: TGTGCCAGCAGCTCCCGACAGGAGCAGTACTTC
CDR3aa: CASSSRQEQYF

j_gene: TRBJ2-5
v_gene: TRBV5-4
d_gene: NA
abundance: few
CDR3nt: TGTGCCAGCAGCTTGACTACGAGGGAGACCCAGTACTTC
CDR3aa: CASSLTTRETQYF

j_gene: TRBJ2-1
v_gene: TRBV28
d_gene: TRBD2
abundance: few
CDR3nt: TGTGCCAGCAGTTTCGTCGCAGCGGGGGGCAATGAGCAGTTCTTC
CDR3aa: CASSFVAAGGNEQFF

j_gene: TRBJ1-3
v_gene: TRBV6-1
d_gene: NA
abundance: few
CDR3nt: TGTGCCAGCAGAACAAGTGGGGCAGGAGGAAACACCATATATTTT
CDR3aa: CASRTSGAGGNTIYF

j_gene: TRBJ2-2
v_gene: TRBV21-1
d_gene: NA
abundance: NA
CDR3nt: TGTGCCAGCAGCAAGGTAGAACTAGCGTGGCCCGGGGAGCTGTTTTTT
CDR3aa: CASSKVELAWPGELFF

j_gene: TRBJ1-5
v_gene: TRBV7-2
d_gene: NA
abundance: few
CDR3nt: TGTGCCAGCAGCTTCGAGTATGGCCAGCCCCAGCATTTT
CDR3aa: CASSFEYGQPQHF

j_gene: TRBJ1-1
v_gene: TRBV6-5
d_gene: TRBD1
abundance: NA
CDR3nt: TGTGCCAGCAGTCGACAGGGATGGTCTGAAGCTTTCTTT
CDR3aa: CASSRQGWSEAFF